These 13 T cell receptor beta chains share one sample of origin, sequenced in a study of blood T cell repertoires in COVID-19 (TCRdb year 2020). The receptor library was made with the immunoSEQ multiplex PCR assay. Sourced from immuneACCESS, this table was stored by TCRdb with only in-frame sequences that have V and J called. A share of the clones is absent; for the studies checked, an unresolved V gene accounts for under half, and the remainder has no known explanation. The sample table records under 200,000 clones; over 75% of these occur just once. 1% to 1.5% of the sample goes to the ten largest clones. The sample taken for sequencing was peripheral blood. The receptors shown here come from a man aged 60 to 69 who had recovered from COVID-19.

This chain links TRBV5-4 with TRBJ1-4, with D possibly matching TRBD1 (5 bases). The germline V and J ends were trimmed by 0 bases and 0 bases, with 9 bases remaining between them. The germline CDR1 and CDR2 sequences are SGHNT and YYREEE (reference sequence). This CDR3 has 16 amino acids. The CDR3 protein is CASSLGGVATNEKLFF. The CDR3 DNA reads TGTGCCAGCAGCTTGGGGGGGGTTGCAACTAATGAAAAACTGTTTTTT.

The CDR3 DNA reads TGTGCCAGCCCGGTAGTCTATTGGCCTAGCTACGCCTACGAGCAGTACTTC. It codes for CASPVVYWPSYAYEQYF. V usage is TRBV6-7 and J usage is TRBJ2-7; perhaps TRBD2 as D (5 bases). TRBV6-7 is an ORF, and what it does is uncertain. Trimming removed 8 bases from V and 2 bases from J, with 25 bases in between. This CDR3 is built from 17 residues.

V usage is TRBV6-5 and J usage is TRBJ1-1; D perhaps matches TRBD1 (6 bases). The germline V gene has CDR1 MNHEY and CDR2 SVGAGI. Trimming removed 2 bases at V and 1 base at J, with 8 bases between. CDR3 length: 14 residues. The CDR3 protein is CASSYDRTNTEAFF. CDR3 sequence (DNA): TGTGCCAGCAGTTACGACAGGACGAACACTGAAGCTTTCTTT.

The rearrangement uses TRBV21-1 and TRBJ2-7; TRBD2 reflects the table's D call only, with no check against the DNA. TRBV21-1 is classified as a pseudogene. The CDR3 loop spans 16 amino acids. CDR3 sequence reads: CASSKERPDSHYEQYF. In nucleotides, the CDR3 is TGTGCCAGCAGCAAAGAGAGGCCGGACTCCCACTACGAGCAGTACTTC.

The chain employs TRBV11-2 and TRBJ2-7, with D hard to call. Trimming removed 3 bases from V and 6 bases from J, with 15 bases in between. Germline lookup yields CDR1 SGHAT and CDR2 FQNNGV. This CDR3 spans 14 amino acids. This chain's CDR3 is CASSFRPGSSEQYF. CDR3 DNA: TGTGCCAGCAGCTTTCGCCCGGGTAGCTCCGAGCAGTACTTC. The variable domain in full, with the rest retrieved from reference TRBV11-2 and TRBJ2-7, is EAGVAQSPRYKIIEKRQSVAFWCNPISGHATLYWYQQILGQGPKLLIQFQNNGVVDDSQLPKDRFSAERLKGVDSTLKIQPAKLEDSAVYLCASSFRPGSSEQYFGPGTRLTVT.

The chain is built from TRBV4-3 and TRBJ2-3; 9 bases align to TRBD1. Germline V lookup: CDR1 LGHNA, CDR2 YSLEER. This CDR3 has 19 amino acids. The ends lost 4 bases at V and 0 bases at J; junction bases unmatched: 14. The CDR3: CASSLNPTGGPLSTDTQYF. In DNA form, the CDR3 reads TGCGCCAGCAGCCTTAACCCGACAGGGGGGCCCCTTAGCACAGATACGCAGTATTTT.

V usage is TRBV3-1 (or the pseudogene TRBV3-2) and J usage is TRBJ1-4; TRBD1 matches at 8 bases. The CDR3 runs to 15 residues. Per germline, CDR1 LGHDT and CDR2 YNNKEL (reference sequence). Germline trimming cut 4 bases from V and 13 bases from J; bases unmatched to any gene: 14. CDR3 in DNA: TGTGCCAGCAGCCCCTCAGGGGGCGCGGCCCATGGACTGTTTTTT. Its translation: CASSPSGGAAHGLFF.

The chain recombines TRBV27 with TRBJ2-7; 10 bases fit TRBD1. The CDR3 consists of 15 residues. Germline V gives CDR1 MNHEY, CDR2 SMNVEV (reference sequence). V was clipped by 4 bases and J by 5 bases; unmatched bases: 8. DNA for the CDR3: TGTGCCAGCAGTTCCCCGGGACAGGGGTCCAACGAGCAGTACTTC. Amino acid sequence: CASSSPGQGSNEQYF.

Details on this clone: Other nucleotide sequences from this sample produce the same CDR3. CDR3 sequence: CASSSFYEQYF. The DNA of the CDR3 is TGTGCCAGCAGTTCCTTCTACGAGCAGTACTTC. This chain links TRBV12-3 or TRBV12-4 with TRBJ2-7; D call uncertain. There are 11 residues in the CDR3. The V and J ends lost 4 bases and 3 bases respectively, with 4 bases between them.

For the CDR3, the DNA is TGTGCCAGCAGTGAGATTCCAGGAATCTACAATGAGCAGTTCTTC. Protein product: CASSEIPGIYNEQFF. The chain carries TRBV6-1 and TRBJ2-1, with D uncertain. This CDR3 contains 15 residues. Germline loops: CDR1 MNHNS, CDR2 SASEGT. V lost 3 bases and J lost 3, with 12 bases in between.

The V call is TRBV7-9, the J call TRBJ1-2; 7 nucleotides match TRBD1. V shed 1 base and J 8 bases; nucleotides not matched to a gene: 4. Germline-derived CDR1 and CDR2 are SEHNR and FQNEAQ (reference sequence). This CDR3 comprises 13 residues. CDR3 coding DNA: TGTGCCAGCAGCTTAGGACAGGGAGGAGGCTACACCTTC. Protein product: CASSLGQGGGYTF.

This chain connects TRBV5-6 to TRBJ2-7; maybe TRBD1 (6 bases). CDR3 length equals 13 residues. V was shortened by 3 bases and J by 3 bases, with 10 bases between the two germline ends. In germline, CDR1 is SGHDT, CDR2 YYEEEE. CDR3 protein: CASSWTDFYEQYF. In nucleotides, the CDR3 is TGTGCCAGCAGCTGGACAGATTTCTACGAGCAGTACTTC.

V usage is TRBV9 and J usage is TRBJ2-3, with TRBD2 as a possible D gene (6 bases). There are 16 residues in the CDR3. In germline, CDR1 is SGDLS, CDR2 YYNGEE. Trimming left V 4 bases short and J 0 bases short, with 15 bases between. CDR3 protein: CASSPGVDSSTDTQYF. Written as DNA, the CDR3 is TGTGCCAGCAGCCCGGGGGTAGACTCCAGCACAGATACGCAGTATTTT.